This record looks at one T cell receptor (beta chain) sequence and its context. This record belongs to a study of shared clonotypes between healthy human individuals. Profiling relied on immunoSEQ multiplex PCR, and the TCRdb table lists in-frame clones only, not all of them. The sample has approximately 2,000,000 clones, roughly 93% seen once; the top ten hold roughly 1.7%. Naive CD8 cells comprised CD45RO-negative, CCR7-positively selected cells, excluding terminally differentiated effector memory CD45RA+ cells. Material for sequencing was naive CD8+ T cells from PBMCs. This receptor was obtained from a young man in good health. Some clones in this sample may be carry-over from other donors' samples.

CDR3 DNA sequence: TGTGCCAGCAGTTTATTAAATAATCAGCCCCAGCATTTT. Its protein product is CASSLLNNQPQHF. The J gene is TRBJ1-5, the V gene TRBV27; D is ambiguous. Germline CDR1 and CDR2: MNHEY and SMNVEV (reference sequence). The V end lost 1 base, the J end lost 4 bases, and 5 bases lay between the germline ends. This CDR3 contains 13 residues.